A single sample is the source of the 26 T cell receptor beta chains below, sequenced in a study of T cells in Graves' hyperthyroidism and ophthalmopathy. The TCR beta CDR3 regions underwent amplification using RNA transcripts as the source. The TCR CDR3 was amplified in a first-round RT-PCR using the HTBI primer set. TCRdb redid the calling of the multiplex PCR reads with MiXCR, one entry per CDR3 protein. Among around 350,000 distinct CDR3 sequences, 12% to 15% were seen once, and the ten largest hold under 25%. Sequenced material: blood. Source of these receptors: a woman aged 60-70 years with Graves' ophthalmopathy.

This clonotype was picked up many times. The chain uses TRBV20-1 and TRBJ2-3; 12 bases agree with TRBD2. V shed 1 base, J shed 2 bases, and the junction held 1 base outside the gene matches. Germline loops: CDR1 DFQATT, CDR2 SNEGSKA (reference sequence). This CDR3 has 15 amino acids. CDR3 amino acids: CSARGTSGNTDTQYF. In nucleotides, the CDR3 is TGCAGTGCTAGAGGGACTAGCGGGAACACAGATACGCAGTATTTT.

This clonotype was counted a few times. The chain has TRBV20-1 and TRBJ2-7; no firm D call. The CDR3 contains 12 residues. Germline V CDR1 and CDR2: DFQATT, SNEGSKA (reference sequence). Trimming stripped 3 bases from V and 3 bases from J, with 9 bases between. The CDR3 coding sequence is TGCAGTGCTAGGACTCCTTTCTACGAGCAGTACTTC. Translating gives CSARTPFYEQYF.

This clonotype was recorded at least ten times. The chain recombines TRBV6-1 with TRBJ1-1; D is ambiguous. This CDR3 spans 15 amino acids. CDR1 MNHNS and CDR2 SASEGT come from the germline V gene. V was trimmed by 5 bases and J by 1 base, leaving 14 bases between them. CDR3 protein: CASSSQTPANTEAFF. CDR3 DNA sequence: TGTGCCAGCAGTTCCCAGACACCAGCGAACACTGAAGCTTTCTTT.

The chain links TRBV7-8 to TRBJ2-2; 7 positions agree with TRBD1. Germline V gives CDR1 SGHVS, CDR2 FQNEAQ. This CDR3 has 15 amino acids. With 4 bases clipped from V and 3 bases from J, the junction kept 5 bases outside the gene matches. In nucleotides, the CDR3 is TGTGCCAGCAGCTCCGCAGGGGGTCACACCGGGGAGCTGTTTTTT. This translates into CASSSAGGHTGELFF.

This clonotype was seen ten or more times. The genes are TRBV20-1 and TRBJ2-7; D possibly uses TRBD1 or TRBD2 (5 bases each). The CDR3 contains 15 residues. V dropped 0 bases and J dropped 2 bases, with 14 bases sitting between them. Per germline, CDR1 DFQATT and CDR2 SNEGSKA (reference sequence). This chain's CDR3 is CSARDPAVGPYEQYF. The CDR3 region has the DNA TGCAGTGCTAGAGATCCAGCGGTGGGGCCCTACGAGCAGTACTTC.

There are a few counts of this clonotype. At one of its ends the junction is not consistent with the germline gene, which may arise from a read error. The rearrangement joins TRBV5-4 to TRBJ2-7; 9 bases fit TRBD1. The CDR3 runs to 14 residues. CDR1 SGHNT and CDR2 YYREEE come from the germline V gene (reference sequence). CDR3 DNA sequence: TGTGCCGGCAGCTATGACAGGGGGAGGAACGAGCAGTACTTC. It yields the protein CAGSYDRGRNEQYF. Together with reference TRBV5-4 and TRBJ2-7, the CDR3 gives the full variable domain: ETGVTQSPTHLIKTRGQQVTLRCSSQSGHNTVSWYQQALGQGPQFIFQYYREEENGRGNFPPRFSGLQFPNYSSELNVNALELDDSALYLCAGSYDRGRNEQYFGPGTRLTVT.

This clonotype was observed at least ten times. This chain connects TRBV12-3 or TRBV12-4 to TRBJ1-3, with D unresolved. V was cut by 2 bases and J by 1 base, with 9 bases left in between. This CDR3 contains 15 residues. This chain's CDR3 is CASSLWKSSGNTIYF. The CDR3 nucleotides read TGTGCCAGCAGTTTATGGAAGAGTTCTGGAAACACCATATATTTT.

This clonotype was picked up a small number of times. This sequence joins TRBV18 and TRBJ2-1, with 11 bases matching TRBD2. There are 16 residues in the CDR3. CDR1 KGHSH and CDR2 LQKENI come from the germline V gene. Trimming at V came to 6 bases and at J to 5 bases, leaving 9 bases not matched to a gene. As DNA, the CDR3 is TGTGCCAGCTCCCCCGGGACTAGCGGAGCTCACAATGAGCAGTTCTTC. The encoded protein is CASSPGTSGAHNEQFF.

This clonotype was observed a handful of times. The genes are TRBV20-1 and TRBJ1-6, with 7 nucleotides matching TRBD1. Germline assignment: CDR1 DFQATT and CDR2 SNEGSKA (reference sequence). CDR3 size: 17 residues. V shed 5 bases and J 2 bases; nucleotides not matched to a gene: 12. The chain's CDR3 is CSALDRVPETYNSPLHF. In DNA, the CDR3 is TGCAGTGCTCTAGACAGGGTACCGGAGACCTATAATTCACCCCTCCACTTT.

This clonotype was counted ten times or more. The chain links TRBV5-5 to TRBJ1-2, with TRBD1 matching over 7 bases. V lost 0 bases to trimming and J lost 5 bases; unmatched junction nucleotides: 4. The germline V gene has CDR1 SGHKS and CDR2 YYEKEE (reference sequence). CDR3 length equals 14 residues. CDR3 sequence: CASSLELRGYGYTF. The CDR3 DNA follows: TGTGCCAGCAGCTTGGAGCTCAGGGGGTATGGCTACACCTTC. Full variable domain (missing parts from reference TRBV5-5 and TRBJ1-2): DAGVTQSPTHLIKTRGQQVTLRCSPISGHKSVSWYQQVLGQGPQFIFQYYEKEERGRGNFPDRFSARQFPNYSSELNVNALLLGDSALYLCASSLELRGYGYTFGSGTRLTVV.

This clonotype occurred many times. The chain recombines TRBV20-1 with TRBJ1-1; possibly TRBD1 for D (6 bases). Germline assignment: CDR1 DFQATT and CDR2 SNEGSKA (reference sequence). The CDR3 covers 13 residues. V was pared by 3 bases and J by 6 bases, with 14 bases between. The CDR3 sequence is CSASWGAGPEAFF. CDR3 sequence (DNA): TGCAGTGCTAGTTGGGGGGCAGGTCCTGAAGCTTTCTTT.

This clonotype showed up just a few times. The J gene is TRBJ2-7, the V gene TRBV5-1, with D unclear. This CDR3 contains 15 residues. Trimming stripped 4 bases from V and 3 bases from J, with 17 bases between. Germline V lookup: CDR1 SGHRS, CDR2 YFSETQ. The CDR3 protein is CASSPSGQPNYEQYF. As DNA, the CDR3 is TGCGCCAGCAGCCCCTCCGGGCAGCCCAACTACGAGCAGTACTTC.

This clonotype has ten or more counts. The genes are TRBV20-1 and TRBJ2-3, with 12 bases identical to TRBD2. Losses at the gene ends were 0 bases for V and 5 bases for J; bases not matched to a gene: 6. The CDR3 has 16 residues. In germline, CDR1 is DFQATT, CDR2 SNEGSKA (reference sequence). The CDR3 sequence: CSARDLAGGPVDTQYF. The DNA for the CDR3 is TGCAGTGCTAGAGATCTAGCGGGAGGGCCGGTAGATACGCAGTATTTT.

This clonotype was observed at least ten times. The CDR3 loop reads CASSQEPGQGGNTEAFF. The CDR3 DNA reads TGTGCCAGCAGCCAAGAACCGGGACAGGGAGGGAACACTGAAGCTTTCTTT. The chain is built from TRBV3-1 and TRBJ1-1; 9 bases fit TRBD1. The CDR3 has 17 amino acids. Germline loops: CDR1 LGHDT, CDR2 YNNKEL (reference sequence). Trimming cost V 0 bases and J 1 base; bases outside gene matches: 6. Full variable domain (missing parts from reference TRBV3-1 and TRBJ1-1): DTAVSQTPKYLVTQMGNDKSIKCEQNLGHDTMYWYKQDSKKFLKIMFSYNNKELIINETVPNRFSPKSPDKAHLNLHINSLELGDSAVYFCASSQEPGQGGNTEAFFGQGTRLTVV.

The sample holds many counts of this clonotype. The J gene is TRBJ2-7, the V gene TRBV2, with D possibly being TRBD1 or TRBD2 (7 bases each). The CDR3 sequence is 14 residues long. V lost 6 bases and J 3 bases, leaving 15 bases between the germline ends. The germline V gene encodes CDR1 SNHLY and CDR2 FYNNEI. Written as DNA, the CDR3 is TGTGCCAGCAGCAGGGGGGGGACGAACTACGAGCAGTACTTC. Translated, it gives CASSRGGTNYEQYF.

This clonotype was recorded many times. V is TRBV7-8 and J is TRBJ2-4, with 9 bases aligning to TRBD1. CDR1 is SGHVS and CDR2 is FQNEAQ in the germline V gene. V was pared by 5 bases and J by 0 bases, with 2 bases of the junction left unmatched. This CDR3 is 15 amino acids long. CDR3: CASSPDRGAKNIQYF. The CDR3 DNA reads TGTGCCAGCAGCCCGGACAGGGGAGCCAAAAACATTCAGTACTTC.

This clonotype occurred many times. This chain uses TRBV29-1 with TRBJ2-3; possibly TRBD2 for D (5 bases). This CDR3 spans 13 amino acids. With 4 bases removed from V and 8 bases from J, the gap between germline ends came to 16 bases. Germline CDR1 SQVTM, CDR2 ANQGSEA. The CDR3, as DNA: TGCAGCGTTGGGGAGACAAGCTCGGGTACGCAGTATTTT. Encoded protein: CSVGETSSGTQYF.

This chain links TRBV5-1 with TRBJ1-2; tentative D call: TRBD1 (6 bases). This CDR3 region has 15 residues. V gave up 3 bases and J gave up 4 bases, with 16 bases separating them. Germline V gene lookup returns CDR1 SGHRS and CDR2 YFSETQ. Written as DNA, the CDR3 is TGCGCCAGCAGCTCCGACTTCAGGGGTCCCTATGGCTACACCTTC. Translated, it gives CASSSDFRGPYGYTF.

This clonotype was counted ten times or more. The chain's CDR3 is CSAPDRGYGEAFF. The CDR3 nucleotides are TGCAGTGCCCCGGACAGGGGGTATGGTGAAGCTTTCTTT. The chain has TRBV20-1 and TRBJ1-1; 10 bases agree with TRBD1. Germline CDR1 and CDR2: DFQATT and SNEGSKA (reference sequence). This CDR3 contains 13 residues. Trimming removed 6 bases from V and 7 bases from J; junction bases left unmatched: 8.

In this sample, this clonotype turned up many times. For the CDR3, the DNA is TGTGCCAGCAGTGAAGCGCTAGGGGTCCACGAGCAGTACTTC. Translating it yields CASSEALGVHEQYF. The rearrangement uses TRBV6-1 and TRBJ2-7, with D possibly being TRBD1 (5 bases). Germline V lookup: CDR1 MNHNS, CDR2 SASEGT. The CDR3 runs 14 residues. The V gene lost 0 bases and the J gene lost 5 bases, with 11 bases spanning the gap.

The sample holds a few counts of this clonotype. The rearrangement uses TRBV28 and TRBJ2-7, with a weak D call TRBD2 (6 bases). Trimming cost V 5 bases and J 1 base, with 15 bases left between them. Germline lookup yields CDR1 MDHEN and CDR2 SYDVKM. The CDR3 has 15 amino acids. The CDR3 sequence is CASSPLLARSYEQYF. The CDR3 DNA follows: TGTGCCAGCAGTCCCCTGCTAGCGAGATCCTACGAGCAGTACTTC.

This clonotype was seen more than once but under ten times. The genes are TRBV15 and TRBJ2-7, with D unclear. CDR3 size: 14 residues. Germline V CDR1 and CDR2: LNHNV, YYDKDF (reference sequence). Trimming cost V 11 bases and J 0 bases, with 17 bases left between them. CDR3 nucleotides: TGTGCCTCTTCCCCGCTCTATAGCTCCTACGAGCAGTACTTC. Its protein is CASSPLYSSYEQYF.

On this clonotype: At one of its ends the junction is not consistent with the germline gene, which may arise from a read error. The chain employs TRBV7-2 and TRBJ2-3; maybe TRBD2 (6 bases). Germline V lookup: CDR1 SGHTA, CDR2 FQGNSA. This CDR3 has 15 amino acids. The CDR3 protein is CSSTWEANPTDTQYF. In DNA form, the CDR3 reads TGTTCCAGCACCTGGGAGGCAAACCCCACAGATACGCAGTATTTT. Combining the CDR3 with reference TRBV7-2 and TRBJ2-3 gives the whole variable domain GAGVSQSPSNKVTEKGKDVELRCDPISGHTALYWYRQSLGQGLEFLIYFQGNSAPDKSGLPSDRFSAERTGGSVSTLTIQRTQQEDSAVYLCSSTWEANPTDTQYFGPGTRLTVL.

In this sample, this clonotype turned up many times. This chain joins TRBV2 and TRBJ1-5; 8 bases line up with TRBD1. The CDR3 length is 14 residues. J gave up 7 bases and V 6 bases, and 8 bases lay outside the gene matches. In germline, CDR1 is SNHLY, CDR2 FYNNEI. The CDR3 DNA reads TGTGCCAGCAGAGGCAGGGGGCTAGGGCAGCCCCAGCATTTT. Protein product: CASRGRGLGQPQHF. The full variable domain, completed using reference TRBV2 and TRBJ1-5, is EPEVTQTPSHQVTQMGQEVILRCVPISNHLYFYWYRQILGQKVEFLVSFYNNEISEKSEIFDDQFSVERPDGSNFTLKIRSTKLEDSAMYFCASRGRGLGQPQHFGDGTRLSIL.

The CDR3 DNA follows: TGTGCCAGCACCCTGACTAGCGGGAGGGGGGAGCAGTACTTC. As protein: CASTLTSGRGEQYF. V is TRBV28 and J is TRBJ2-7; 14 nucleotides agree with TRBD2. Germline lookup yields CDR1 MDHEN and CDR2 SYDVKM. Trimming at V came to 7 bases and at J to 7 bases, leaving 6 bases not matched to a gene. The CDR3 loop spans 14 amino acids.

In this sample, this clonotype turned up many times. The rearrangement links TRBV7-8 to TRBJ2-1; 11 bases agree with TRBD2. Germline loops: CDR1 SGHVS, CDR2 FQNEAQ. This CDR3 spans 19 amino acids. J lost 0 bases, V lost 4 bases, and 11 bases had no gene match. The CDR3 region is CASSSTGTSGVGSYNEQFF. The CDR3 nucleotides are TGTGCCAGCAGCTCCACCGGGACTAGCGGAGTCGGCTCCTACAATGAGCAGTTCTTC.